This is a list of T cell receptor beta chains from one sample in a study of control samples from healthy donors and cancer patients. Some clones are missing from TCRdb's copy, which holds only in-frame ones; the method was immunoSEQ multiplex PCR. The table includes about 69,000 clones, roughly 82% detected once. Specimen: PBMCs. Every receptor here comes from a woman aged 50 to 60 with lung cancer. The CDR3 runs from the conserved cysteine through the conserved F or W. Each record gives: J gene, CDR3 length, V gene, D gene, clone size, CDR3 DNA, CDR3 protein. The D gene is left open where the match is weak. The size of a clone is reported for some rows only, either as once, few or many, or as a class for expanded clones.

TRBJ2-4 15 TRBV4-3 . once TGCGCCAGCAGCCAAGACCCCCAATCCAAAAACATTCAGTACTTC CASSQDPQSKNIQYF
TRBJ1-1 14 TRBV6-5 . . TGTGCCAGCAGTAAGAGGAGGGGAGAGGAAGAAGCTTTCTTT CASSKRRGEEEAFF
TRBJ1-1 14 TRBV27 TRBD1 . TGTGCCAGCAAGCACGGGACAGGGAACACTGAAGCTTTCTTT CASKHGTGNTEAFF
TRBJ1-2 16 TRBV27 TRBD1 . TGTGCCAGCAGTTTATGGTCAGACAGGGGGATTAATGGCTACACCTTC CASSLWSDRGINGYTF
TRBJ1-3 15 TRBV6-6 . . TGTGCCAGCAGAGGACTAATTGGCTCTGGAAACACCATATATTTT CASRGLIGSGNTIYF
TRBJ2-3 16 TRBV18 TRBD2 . TGTGCCAGCTCATCGCTAGCGGGGGGTAGCACAGATACGCAGTATTTT CASSSLAGGSTDTQYF
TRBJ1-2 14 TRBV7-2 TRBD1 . TGTGCCAGCAGCTTCCAACAGGGGAACTATGGCTACACCTTC CASSFQQGNYGYTF
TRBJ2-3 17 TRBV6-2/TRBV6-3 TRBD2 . TGTGCCAGCAGTTGGGGACAGCGGGGGGCTAGCACAGATACGCAGTATTTT CASSWGQRGASTDTQYF
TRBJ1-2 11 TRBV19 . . TGTGCCAGCACCTTGGGCTATGGCTACACCTTC CASTLGYGYTF
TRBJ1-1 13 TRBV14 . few TGTGCCAGCAGCCGGGACTCAAACACTGAAGCTTTCTTT CASSRDSNTEAFF
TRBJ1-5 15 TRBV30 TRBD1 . TGTGCCTGGAGTGTAGGACAGGGGGCCTCTCAGCCCCAGCATTTT CAWSVGQGASQPQHF
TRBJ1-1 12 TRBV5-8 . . TGTGCCAGCCAGAAACAGCTCTCTGAAGCTTTCTTT CASQKQLSEAFF
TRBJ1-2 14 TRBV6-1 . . TGTGCCAGCAGTGAAGCTGGGGCCGACCGCCGCCACACCTTC CASSEAGADRRHTF
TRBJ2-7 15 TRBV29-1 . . TGCAGCGTTGAAGATGGCCGGGGGGCCTCCTACGAGCAGTACTTC CSVEDGRGASYEQYF
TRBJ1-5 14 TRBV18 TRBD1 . TGTGCCAGCTCACCGCAGGGGGCGGATCAGCCCCAGCATTTT CASSPQGADQPQHF
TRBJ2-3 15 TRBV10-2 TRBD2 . TGCGCCAGCAGTTGGACTAGCGGAGTCACAGATACGCAGTATTTT CASSWTSGVTDTQYF
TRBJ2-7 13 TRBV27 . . TGTGCCAGCAGTTTAAGGAGGCGCTACGAGCAGTACTTC CASSLRRRYEQYF
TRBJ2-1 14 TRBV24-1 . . TGTGCCACCAGTGATTTCGGTGACTACAATGAGCAGTTCTTC CATSDFGDYNEQFF
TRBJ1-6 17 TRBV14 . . TGTGCCAGCAGCCAAGATGCCACGAAGAGTTACTGGGGATCCCTCCACTTT CASSQDATKSYWGSLHF
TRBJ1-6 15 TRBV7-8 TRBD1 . TGTGCCAGCAGCTTTGGGGGACAGGGCGGGACACCCCTCCACTTT CASSFGGQGGTPLHF
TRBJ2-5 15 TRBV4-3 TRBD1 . TGCGCCAGCAGCCGACATTCACAGGGGACAGAGACCCAGTACTTC CASSRHSQGTETQYF
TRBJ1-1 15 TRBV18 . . TGTGCCAGCTCGCCGGACCGAGCAATTCACACTGAAGCTTTCTTT CASSPDRAIHTEAFF
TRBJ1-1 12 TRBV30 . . TGTGCCTGGAGTTTCCAGTGGACTGAAGCTTTCTTT CAWSFQWTEAFF
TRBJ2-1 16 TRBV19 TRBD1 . TGTGCCAGTAGTACGGACAGGGGCGTCTTCGACAATGAGCAGTTCTTC CASSTDRGVFDNEQFF
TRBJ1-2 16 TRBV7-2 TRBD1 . TGTGCCAGCAGATTTAGAGGGGGACAGGGGGCGCACGGCTACACCTTC CASRFRGGQGAHGYTF
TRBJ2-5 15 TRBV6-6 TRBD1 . TGTGCCAGCAGCGACCGGGACAGGGCCCAAGAGACCCAGTACTTC CASSDRDRAQETQYF
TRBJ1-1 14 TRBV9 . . TGTGCCAGCAGCGTACGCCCGCAGAACACTGAAGCTTTCTTT CASSVRPQNTEAFF
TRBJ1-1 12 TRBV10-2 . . TGCGCCAGCAGTGAGTCGGGGGTAATTGCTTTCTTT CASSESGVIAFF
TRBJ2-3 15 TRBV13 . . TGTGCCAGCAGCTCCATGGGGCGGGGCACAGATACGCAGTATTTT CASSSMGRGTDTQYF
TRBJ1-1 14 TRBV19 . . TGTGCCAGTAGTCGTGGAGATATGAACACTGAAGCTTTCTTT CASSRGDMNTEAFF
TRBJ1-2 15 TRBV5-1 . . TGCGCCAGCAGCCCCGGTGTGGAGCGAAGCTATGGCTACACCTTC CASSPGVERSYGYTF